The 19 T cell receptor beta chains reported below all come from one sample, sequenced in a study of CD8 T cells in ankylosing spondylitis. Using its own MiXCR run on the 5' RACE reads, TCRdb lists one record per CDR3 protein. The sample includes around 890,000 distinct CDR3 sequences, 10% to 15% seen only once; the top ten take less than 0.65%. Overall study findings and caveats: A motif in TCR beta, a set of roughly eight highly homologous variants, appeared characteristic of ankylosing spondylitis blood.

These receptors' targets are unknown. The sample taken for sequencing was blood, either unsorted or a sorted T cell fraction (not recorded which). All receptors come from a male donor with ankylosing spondylitis.

This clonotype was found many times. The chain uses TRBV12-3 or TRBV12-4 and TRBJ1-2, with D possibly TRBD1 on 5 matching bases. The CDR3 has 15 residues. V lost 3 bases, J lost 5 bases, and 16 bases lay in between. The CDR3 DNA reads TGTGCCAGCAGTTTGGGGCAGGCCTATGGGTATGGCTACACCTTC. Translating gives CASSLGQAYGYGYTF.

The chain uses TRBV5-1 and TRBJ2-7, with 9 bases identical to TRBD1. Germline V lookup: CDR1 SGHRS, CDR2 YFSETQ. The CDR3 loop spans 15 amino acids. Trimming cost V 3 bases and J 3 bases; bases outside gene matches: 7. The CDR3 DNA is TGCGCCAGCAGCTACGGGACAGGGACTTTCTACGAGCAGTACTTC. Encoded protein: CASSYGTGTFYEQYF. Together with reference TRBV5-1 and TRBJ2-7, the CDR3 gives the full variable domain: KAGVTQTPRYLIKTRGQQVTLSCSPISGHRSVSWYQQTPGQGLQFLFEYFSETQRNKGNFPGRFSGRQFSNSRSEMNVSTLELGDSALYLCASSYGTGTFYEQYFGPGTRLTVT.

This clonotype was seen repeatedly, ten times or more. This rearrangement joins TRBV12-3 or TRBV12-4 to TRBJ1-5; no reliable D call. This CDR3 spans 15 amino acids. Trimming left V 5 bases short and J 7 bases short, with 18 bases between. CDR3 loop: CASSTNRARGQPQHF. CDR3 DNA: TGTGCCAGCAGTACAAACCGGGCACGAGGGCAGCCCCAGCATTTT.

This clonotype appeared a few times. The genes are TRBV5-1 and TRBJ2-5; D not certain. The CDR3 covers 16 residues. Germline V lookup: CDR1 SGHRS, CDR2 YFSETQ. Trimming cost V 4 bases and J 1 base, with 17 bases left between them. The CDR3 protein is CASSPALAAPQETQYF. DNA for the CDR3: TGCGCCAGCAGCCCGGCATTGGCGGCCCCCCAAGAGACCCAGTACTTC.

The chain combines TRBV9 with TRBJ2-7; a possible D gene is TRBD1 (5 bases). The CDR3 runs 15 residues. Germline values: CDR1 SGDLS, CDR2 YYNGEE. Deletions cut 2 bases from V and 3 bases from J, with 15 bases between. The CDR3 DNA reads as TGTGCCAGCAGCGTCAATGGGCAGGGTAGCTACGAGCAGTACTTC. It yields the protein CASSVNGQGSYEQYF.

In its sample, this clonotype was seen many times. This chain uses TRBV5-8 with TRBJ2-5, with a weak D call TRBD1 (5 bases). V gave up 4 bases and J gave up 1 base, with 14 bases separating them. Germline CDR1 reads SGHTS; CDR2 reads YDEGEE. This CDR3 region has 15 residues. The CDR3 DNA reads as TGTGCCAGCAGCCCCCAGGTGGGGCTCCAAGAGACCCAGTACTTC. Amino acid sequence: CASSPQVGLQETQYF. The whole variable domain, filled in from reference TRBV5-8 and TRBJ2-5, reads EAGVTQSPTHLIKTRGQQATLRCSPISGHTSVYWYQQALGLGLQFLLWYDEGEERNRGNFPPRFSGRQFPNYSSELNVNALELEDSALYLCASSPQVGLQETQYFGPGTRLLVL.

The V and J genes are TRBV30 and TRBJ2-1; 13 bases are shared with TRBD2. The germline gives CDR1 GTSNPN, CDR2 SVGIG (reference sequence). Trimming at V came to 3 bases and at J to 7 bases, leaving 6 bases not matched to a gene. This CDR3 has 15 amino acids. CDR3 sequence: CAWSGLAGDDNEQFF. Here the CDR3 DNA reads TGTGCCTGGAGCGGACTAGCGGGAGATGATAATGAGCAGTTCTTC.

The chain joins TRBV10-3 to TRBJ1-1; D not certain. The CDR3 totals 16 residues. Trimming pared 6 bases from V and 0 bases from J, leaving 17 bases between. The germline CDR1 and CDR2 sequences are ENHRY and SYGVKD. The CDR3 sequence: CAIRKDSLPMNTEAFF. CDR3 nucleotide sequence: TGTGCCATCAGGAAGGACTCACTCCCCATGAACACTGAAGCTTTCTTT.

Ten or more counts support this clonotype. This chain's CDR3 is CASSEYGGTEAFF. CDR3 bases: TGTGCCAGCAGTGAATACGGGGGGACTGAAGCTTTCTTT. J is TRBJ1-1 and V is TRBV2; perhaps TRBD1 as D (5 bases). The CDR3 contains 13 residues. Germline CDR1 is SNHLY and CDR2 is FYNNEI. V dropped 2 bases and J dropped 5 bases, with 9 bases sitting between them.

There are a few counts of this clonotype. This chain connects TRBV28 to TRBJ2-4, with TRBD2 matching over 7 bases. Germline CDR1 is MDHEN and CDR2 is SYDVKM. With 8 bases clipped from V and 7 bases from J, the junction kept 2 bases outside the gene matches. The CDR3 totals 11 residues. The CDR3 loop is CASLGGNIQYF. CDR3 DNA: TGTGCCAGCCTGGGAGGGAACATTCAGTACTTC.

This clonotype appeared a few times. The gene calls are TRBV5-6 and TRBJ2-3, with TRBD1 matching 10 bases. Per germline, CDR1 SGHDT and CDR2 YYEEEE. CDR3 size: 16 residues. The V segment lost 2 bases and the J segment 1 base; nucleotides outside the gene matches: 4. This CDR3 is CASSFLGTGGTDTQYF. CDR3 sequence (DNA): TGTGCCAGCAGCTTTCTCGGGACAGGGGGCACAGATACGCAGTATTTT.

This chain uses TRBV10-3 with TRBJ2-6; D could derive from TRBD1 or TRBD2 (5 bases each). Trimming cost V 3 bases and J 3 bases, with 12 bases left between them. CDR1 ENHRY and CDR2 SYGVKD come from the germline V gene. The CDR3 extends over 16 amino acids. In nucleotides, the CDR3 is TGTGCCATCAGTGATACTAGGGGCTTTGGGGCCAACGTCCTGACTTTC. This sequence encodes CAISDTRGFGANVLTF.

Only a few counts were recorded for this clonotype. This sequence joins TRBV10-3 and TRBJ2-1; 8 bases map to TRBD2. V was pared by 3 bases and J by 6 bases, with 1 base of the junction left unmatched. Per the germline V gene, CDR1 is ENHRY and CDR2 is SYGVKD. CDR3 length equals 13 residues. The CDR3 nucleotides read TGTGCCATCAGTGACGGGGGGGTCAATGAGCAGTTCTTC. Translated: CAISDGGVNEQFF.

This clonotype was observed a few times. This chain joins TRBV10-1 and TRBJ2-5; the match to TRBD2 covers 8 bases. Looked up from germline, CDR1 is WNHNN and CDR2 is SYGVQD (reference sequence). V shed 2 bases and J 3 bases; nucleotides not matched to a gene: 2. This CDR3 has 14 amino acids. The CDR3 DNA follows: TGCGCCAGCAGTGAGCAACTAGCGGAAGAGACCCAGTACTTC. As protein: CASSEQLAEETQYF.

On this clonotype: A read error may be the cause here, since a much bigger clone is one base away. This chain uses TRBV20-1 with TRBJ2-5; TRBD1 matches at 7 bases. The CDR3 length is 13 residues. CDR1 is DFQATT and CDR2 is SNEGSKA in the germline V gene (reference sequence). After removal of 4 bases from V and 6 bases from J, the junction contained 8 bases not matched to a gene. The CDR3 sequence: CSATDRVGKTQYF. CDR3 nucleotide sequence: TGCAGTGCTACCGACAGGGTTGGGAAGACCCAGTACTTC.

The sample holds a few counts of this clonotype. The rearrangement joins TRBV6-2 or TRBV6-3 to TRBJ1-6, with D unresolved. The germline gives CDR1 MNHEY, CDR2 SVGEGT. Trimming took 4 bases from V and 7 from J, leaving 17 bases between them. The CDR3 runs 16 residues. CDR3 in DNA: TGTGCCAGCAGTTTCGCCCGGTCTTCGAGGAATTCACCCCTCCACTTT. This encodes CASSFARSSRNSPLHF.

As concerns this clonotype: A much larger clone is a single base away; this may be a read error. The chain has TRBV12-3 or TRBV12-4 and TRBJ1-2, with a tentative D call TRBD1 (5 bases). The CDR3 runs 14 residues. CDR3 sequence (DNA): TGTGCCTGCAGTTTCGACAGTTCACGCTATGGCTACACCTTC. It yields the protein CACSFDSSRYGYTF.

This clonotype was found many times. The chain employs TRBV7-3 and TRBJ1-6; D is unresolved. With 4 bases removed from V and 0 bases from J, the gap between germline ends came to 4 bases. In germline, CDR1 is SGHTA, CDR2 FQGTGA. This CDR3 is 14 amino acids long. CDR3 amino acids: CASSSGSYNSPLHF. The CDR3 region has the DNA TGTGCCAGCAGCTCGGGCTCCTATAATTCACCCCTCCACTTT. The full variable domain, with the rest looked up from reference TRBV7-3 and TRBJ1-6, is GAGVSQTPSNKVTEKGKYVELRCDPISGHTALYWYRQSLGQGPEFLIYFQGTGAADDSGLPNDRFFAVRPEGSVSTLKIQRTERGDSAVYLCASSSGSYNSPLHFGNGTRLTVT.

This clonotype has a handful of counts. The V gene is TRBV7-2, the J gene TRBJ2-1; 10 bases are shared with TRBD1. Germline loops: CDR1 SGHTA, CDR2 FQGNSA. The CDR3 has 14 amino acids. Germline trimming cut 5 bases from V and 6 bases from J; bases unmatched to any gene: 4. As DNA, the CDR3 is TGTGCCAGCAGCCGCAGACAGGGGGCCAATGAGCAGTTCTTC. Translating it yields CASSRRQGANEQFF.